The 23 T cell receptor beta chains listed next were all sequenced from one sample in a study of control samples from healthy donors and cancer patients. The method was immunoSEQ multiplex PCR; TCRdb's version includes in-frame clones alone and lacks a portion of them. In the table there are 150,000 to 200,000 clones, just under 95% of which are singletons. The sample taken for sequencing was blood. The receptors derive from a woman aged 40 to 50 in good health.

The chain uses TRBV4-2 and TRBJ2-2; 7 bases agree with TRBD1. The length of the CDR3 is 16 residues. J gave up 0 bases and V 1 base, and 2 bases lay outside the gene matches. Germline CDR1 LGHNA, CDR2 YNFKEQ. CDR3 in DNA: TGTGCCAGCAGCCAAGCCGGGACAGCGAACACCGGGGAGCTGTTTTTT. Protein product: CASSQAGTANTGELFF.

The gene calls are TRBV25-1 and TRBJ1-1, with D tentatively TRBD1 (6 bases). V lost 0 bases and J lost 2, with 10 bases in between. The CDR3 consists of 15 residues. The germline V gene encodes CDR1 MGHDK and CDR2 SYGVNS. CDR3 sequence: CASSEYRGSNTEAFF. CDR3 nucleotide sequence: TGTGCCAGCAGTGAATACAGGGGAAGTAACACTGAAGCTTTCTTT.

The V and J genes are TRBV19 and TRBJ2-5, with D perhaps TRBD1 (6 bases). Germline CDR1 reads LNHDA; CDR2 reads SQIVND (reference sequence). The CDR3 totals 14 residues. Trimming cost V 3 bases and J 8 bases, with 16 bases left between them. DNA of the CDR3: TGTGCCAGTAGTATGCCGGGACACACTCGAACCCAGTACTTC. Translated, it gives CASSMPGHTRTQYF.

CDR3 loop: CASSLLTGGLRKNTQYF. Written as DNA, the CDR3 is TGTGCCAGCAGCTTATTGACAGGGGGTCTGCGGAAGAATACGCAGTATTTT. The V call is TRBV7-9, the J call TRBJ2-3; 9 bases align to TRBD1. Per germline, CDR1 SEHNR and CDR2 FQNEAQ (reference sequence). Losses at the gene ends were 2 bases for V and 7 bases for J; bases not matched to a gene: 13. The CDR3 has 17 residues.

This chain joins TRBV6-2 or TRBV6-3 and TRBJ2-1; 9 bases line up with TRBD2. This CDR3 is 17 amino acids long. In germline, CDR1 is MNHEY, CDR2 SVGEGT. V gave up 6 bases and J gave up 6 bases; unmatched junction bases: 15. The CDR3: CASSFRERGASGNEQFF. The CDR3 DNA sequence: TGTGCCAGCAGCTTTAGGGAGCGGGGGGCCTCGGGCAATGAGCAGTTCTTC.

The rearrangement joins TRBV18 to TRBJ1-3, with 7 bases matching TRBD1. V lost 3 bases to trimming and J lost 1 base; unmatched junction nucleotides: 12. The CDR3 is 18 amino acids. Germline CDR1 KGHSH, CDR2 LQKENI. In DNA form, the CDR3 reads TGTGCCAGCTCACCTTCGGCCGGGACAGCCTTTTCTGGAAACACCATATATTTT. The encoded protein is CASSPSAGTAFSGNTIYF.

Sample share makes this clone medium-sized. This sample includes further DNA sequences coding for the same CDR3. This sequence joins TRBV27 and TRBJ2-1; unclear D gene. V dropped 6 bases and J dropped 4 bases, with 7 bases sitting between them. The germline CDR1 and CDR2 sequences are MNHEY and SMNVEV (reference sequence). CDR3 length equals 12 residues. The DNA for the CDR3 is TGTGCCAGCAGAGACGGGTACAATGAGCAGTTCTTC. Translated, it gives CASRDGYNEQFF.

This chain uses TRBV5-5 with TRBJ2-7, with 10 positions matching TRBD1. The CDR3 runs to 17 residues. After removal of 2 bases from V and 6 bases from J, the junction contained 14 bases not matched to a gene. Germline loops: CDR1 SGHKS, CDR2 YYEKEE (reference sequence). Written as DNA, the CDR3 is TGTGCCAGCAGCTTAGCGACCCGGGACAGGGGATTTGGCGAGCAGTACTTC. Translating it yields CASSLATRDRGFGEQYF.

CDR3 sequence reads: CATSRDRGGPTGPQYF. The CDR3 DNA reads as TGTGCCACCAGCAGAGATAGAGGAGGGCCGACGGGGCCCCAGTACTTC. The chain employs TRBV15 and TRBJ2-5; TRBD2 might be the D (6 bases). CDR1 is LNHNV and CDR2 is YYDKDF in the germline V gene (reference sequence). This CDR3 is 16 amino acids long. Trimming cost V 0 bases and J 9 bases, with 20 bases left between them.

The rearrangement uses TRBV4-3 and TRBJ2-7; TRBD2 is a possible D gene (6 bases). Germline V gives CDR1 LGHNA, CDR2 YSLEER. The length of the CDR3 is 16 residues. V was shortened by 0 bases and J by 0 bases, with 12 bases between the two germline ends. The DNA for the CDR3 is TGCGCCAGCAGCCAAGATGTCCGGGGGAGCTCCTACGAGCAGTACTTC. This sequence encodes CASSQDVRGSSYEQYF.

This clone was picked up a small number of times. The V call is TRBV29-1, the J call TRBJ2-7, with TRBD2 identical over 8 bases. V gave up 4 bases and J gave up 0 bases; unmatched junction bases: 2. The CDR3 length is 13 residues. Germline CDR1 and CDR2: SQVTM and ANQGSEA. The CDR3 protein is CSVASGSSYEQYF. The CDR3 DNA reads as TGCAGCGTTGCCAGCGGGAGCTCCTACGAGCAGTACTTC.

This clone was seen a handful of times. The CDR3 protein is CASSLGAPSGNTIYF. In DNA, the CDR3 is TGTGCCAGCAGCTTAGGAGCACCCTCTGGAAACACCATATATTTT. The genes are TRBV5-4 and TRBJ1-3; D remains unclear. This CDR3 contains 15 residues. From germline, CDR1 is SGHNT and CDR2 YYREEE (reference sequence). The V and J ends lost 2 bases and 0 bases respectively, with 9 bases between them.

The V call is TRBV4-2, the J call TRBJ1-1; D might be TRBD1 (6 bases). V lost 0 bases, J lost 1 base, and 15 bases lay in between. Germline V CDR1 and CDR2: LGHNA, YNFKEQ. The CDR3 extends over 17 amino acids. CDR3 residues: CASSQETGASRNTEAFF. CDR3 nucleotides: TGTGCCAGCAGCCAAGAAACGGGGGCTTCGAGGAACACTGAAGCTTTCTTT.

The chain couples TRBV19 to TRBJ1-1; 8 nucleotides align to TRBD1. CDR1 is LNHDA and CDR2 is SQIVND in the germline V gene (reference sequence). V was clipped by 7 bases and J by 0 bases; unmatched bases: 7. CDR3 size: 15 residues. In DNA form, the CDR3 reads TGTGCCAGTAAACAGGGGGTCCGAATGAACACTGAAGCTTTCTTT. This sequence encodes CASKQGVRMNTEAFF. The variable domain in full, with the rest retrieved from reference TRBV19 and TRBJ1-1, is DGGITQSPKYLFRKEGQNVTLSCEQNLNHDAMYWYRQDPGQGLRLIYYSQIVNDFQKGDIAEGYSVSREKKESFPLTVTSAQKNPTAFYLCASKQGVRMNTEAFFGQGTRLTVV.

The V gene is TRBV10-3, the J gene TRBJ1-5; no clear D gene. The ends were cut back, 5 bases at V and 4 bases at J, with 6 bases in the middle. Per the germline V gene, CDR1 is ENHRY and CDR2 is SYGVKD. This CDR3 is built from 12 residues. As DNA, the CDR3 is TGTGCCATCAGTACGGTTAATCAGCCCCAGCATTTT. Translating gives CAISTVNQPQHF.

The CDR3 reads CASSLTTGGVSNQPQHF. DNA of the CDR3: TGTGCCAGCAGTTTAACTACAGGGGGCGTTAGCAATCAGCCCCAGCATTTT. The chain is built from TRBV5-6 and TRBJ1-5; 9 bases fit TRBD1. This CDR3 region has 17 residues. With V trimmed by 5 bases and J by 0 bases, 9 bases remained unmatched. Germline values: CDR1 SGHDT, CDR2 YYEEEE. Full variable domain (rest looked up from reference TRBV5-6 and TRBJ1-5): DAGVTQSPTHLIKTRGQQVTLRCSPKSGHDTVSWYQQALGQGPQFIFQYYEEEERQRGNFPDRFSGHQFPNYSSELNVNALLLGDSALYLCASSLTTGGVSNQPQHFGDGTRLSIL.

The chain joins TRBV3-1 (or the pseudogene TRBV3-2) to TRBJ1-2, with D unclear. The ends were cut back, 1 base at V and 6 bases at J, with 12 bases in the middle. Per the germline V gene, CDR1 is LGHDT and CDR2 is YNNKEL (reference sequence). This CDR3 has 14 amino acids. CDR3 amino acids: CASSQGRMMDGYTF. In DNA, the CDR3 is TGTGCCAGCAGCCAAGGACGAATGATGGATGGCTACACCTTC.

The chain links TRBV7-9 to TRBJ2-1; 10 bases fit TRBD1. This CDR3 has 17 amino acids. Germline assignment: CDR1 SEHNR and CDR2 FQNEAQ (reference sequence). After removal of 1 base from V and 7 bases from J, the junction contained 10 bases not matched to a gene. The CDR3 sequence is CASSLVSGTGASNEQFF. The CDR3 bases are TGTGCCAGCAGCTTAGTTTCCGGGACAGGGGCGAGTAATGAGCAGTTCTTC. The full variable domain, with the rest looked up from reference TRBV7-9 and TRBJ2-1, is DTGVSQNPRHKITKRGQNVTFRCDPISEHNRLYWYRQTLGQGPEFLTYFQNEAQLEKSRLLSDRFSAERPKGSFSTLEIQRTEQGDSAMYLCASSLVSGTGASNEQFFGPGTRLTVL.

The gene calls are TRBV3-1 (or the pseudogene TRBV3-2) and TRBJ2-5, with 7 nucleotides matching TRBD2. CDR3 length equals 15 residues. The trim removed 0 bases at V and 2 bases at J, leaving 3 bases unmatched. CDR1 and CDR2 (germline): LGHDT, YNNKEL (reference sequence). The CDR3 region is CASSQDPREQETQYF. In DNA, the CDR3 is TGTGCCAGCAGCCAAGATCCGCGGGAGCAAGAGACCCAGTACTTC.

This clone appeared a single time. The chain is built from TRBV19 and TRBJ2-1; 8 bases agree with TRBD2. J gave up 6 bases and V 3 bases, and 13 bases lay outside the gene matches. The CDR3 extends over 17 amino acids. CDR1 and CDR2 from the germline V gene are LNHDA and SQIVND (reference sequence). This CDR3 reads CASSMVAGRRGSNEQFF. The DNA for the CDR3 is TGTGCCAGTAGTATGGTAGCGGGACGTAGGGGGAGCAATGAGCAGTTCTTC.

The rearrangement joins TRBV6-6 to TRBJ2-4; D tentatively fits TRBD1 or TRBD2 (5 bases each). V lost 6 bases to trimming and J lost 1 base, with 28 bases between them. This CDR3 is built from 20 residues. From germline, CDR1 is MNHNY and CDR2 SVGAGI (reference sequence). Written as DNA, the CDR3 is TGTGCCAGCAGCTTCCCCGGGACGGAGCTTCGATTAGGGGCCAAAAACATTCAGTACTTC. As protein: CASSFPGTELRLGAKNIQYF.

Here the CDR3 reads CASSQDDRARETQYF. The CDR3 DNA reads as TGCGCCAGCAGCCAAGACGACAGGGCACGGGAGACCCAGTACTTC. The J gene is TRBJ2-5, the V gene TRBV4-1; TRBD1 matches at 7 bases. The V and J ends lost 0 bases and 5 bases, in that order; junction bases with no gene match: 6. CDR1 is MGHRA and CDR2 is YSYEKL in the germline V gene. The CDR3 runs 15 residues.

This chain joins TRBV4-3 and TRBJ1-2; D might be TRBD1 (5 bases). Germline-derived CDR1 and CDR2 are LGHNA and YSLEER. CDR3 length: 16 amino acids. The germline V and J ends were trimmed by 0 bases and 4 bases, with 15 bases remaining between them. CDR3 sequence (DNA): TGCGCCAGCAGCCAAGATCCGGGCCAAAGGGGCTATGGCTACACCTTC. Translation gives CASSQDPGQRGYGYTF.